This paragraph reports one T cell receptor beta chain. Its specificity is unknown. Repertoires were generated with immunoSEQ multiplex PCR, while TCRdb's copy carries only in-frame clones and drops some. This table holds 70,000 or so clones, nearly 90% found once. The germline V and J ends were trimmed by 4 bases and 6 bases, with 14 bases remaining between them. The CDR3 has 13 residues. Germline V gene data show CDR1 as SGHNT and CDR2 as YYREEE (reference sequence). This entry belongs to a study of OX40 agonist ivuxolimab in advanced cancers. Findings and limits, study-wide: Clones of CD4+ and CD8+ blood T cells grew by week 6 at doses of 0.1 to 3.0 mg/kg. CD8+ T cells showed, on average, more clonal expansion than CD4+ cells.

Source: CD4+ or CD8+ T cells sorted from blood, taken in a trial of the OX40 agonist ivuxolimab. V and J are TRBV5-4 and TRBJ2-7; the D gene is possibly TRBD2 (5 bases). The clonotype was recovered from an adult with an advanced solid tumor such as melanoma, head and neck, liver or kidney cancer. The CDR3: CASSLDGVGEQYF. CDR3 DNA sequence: TGTGCCAGCAGCCTTGACGGGGTGGGCGAGCAGTACTTC.